This is a list of T cell receptor beta chains from one sample in a study of beta chain features in type 1 diabetes. Sequenced by immunoSEQ multiplex PCR; TCRdb stores in-frame clones only, minus some. This sample carries under 850,000 clones, over 10% of them seen once, and the ten largest clones take roughly 0.022%. The source material was naive CD4+ T cells from blood. The origin of the receptors is a man in his late teens or twenties with type 1 diabetes. CDR3s include the opening cysteine and the closing phenylalanine or tryptophan.

j_gene | v_gene | CDR3aa
TRBJ2-7 | TRBV29-1 | CSVGSRVSYEQYF
TRBJ2-3 | TRBV18 | CASSPAAMDTQYF
TRBJ2-4 | TRBV5-1 | CASSVGQGENIQYF
TRBJ1-5 | TRBV30 | CAWTTKNEVQPQHF
TRBJ2-7 | TRBV6-5 | CASRWDSSYEQYF
TRBJ2-7 | TRBV13 | CASSQRTGPSEQYF
TRBJ2-3 | TRBV2 | CASSEEQGGTQYF
TRBJ2-7 | TRBV5-1 | CASSLVAGSGEQYF
TRBJ2-1 | TRBV30 | CAWSPGQGTYNEQFF
TRBJ1-1 | TRBV29-1 | CSVASGQGGTEAFF
TRBJ2-3 | TRBV7-2 | CASSVGHSTDTQYF
TRBJ1-5 | TRBV5-1 | CASSLEGTGNQPQHF
TRBJ2-2 | TRBV7-9 | CASSLTGQTTGELFF
TRBJ2-5 | TRBV5-1 | CASSYQETQYF
TRBJ1-4 | TRBV28 | CASGGTVNEKLFF
TRBJ1-2 | TRBV5-4 | CASSQDVDGYTF
TRBJ1-2 | TRBV6-6 | CASSYSAGIDGYTF
TRBJ1-6 | TRBV7-9 | CASSLAAVGFDSPLHF
TRBJ1-2 | TRBV4-1 | CASSQGDRGYGYTF
TRBJ1-5 | TRBV30 | CAWAGTQNQPQHF
TRBJ2-2 | TRBV4-2 | CASSQVASGATGELFF
TRBJ1-1 | TRBV11-1 | CASSIGRMNTEAFF
TRBJ2-7 | TRBV19 | CASSMGISSYEQYF
TRBJ2-5 | TRBV7-2 | CASTTRLEETQYF
TRBJ2-2 | TRBV6-6 | CASSSPGELFF
TRBJ1-2 | TRBV18 | CASSPLGEESGYTF
TRBJ2-1 | TRBV7-7 | CASSLTSGGYNEQFF
TRBJ1-1 | TRBV30 | CAWSRLNTEAFF
TRBJ2-7 | TRBV4-2 | CASSQEGVGKQYF
TRBJ2-7 | TRBV10-3 | CAISEGDSTYEQYF
TRBJ2-1 | TRBV10-3 | CASTTGPSDNEQFF
TRBJ2-3 | TRBV4-1 | CASSQTLAGGPDTQYF
TRBJ2-2 | TRBV5-1 | CASSWGGLGNTGELFF
TRBJ2-3 | TRBV7-2 | CASRRTPDTQYF
TRBJ1-1 | TRBV30 | CAWSVRTNTEAFF
TRBJ2-5 | TRBV6-5 | CASSYSGTGHGETQYF
TRBJ2-5 | TRBV27 | CASSLGQGVTQYF
TRBJ1-1 | TRBV10-3 | CAISDYQTAKNTEAFF
TRBJ1-5 | TRBV10-2 | CASSEPGVQPQHF
TRBJ2-1 | TRBV5-1 | CASSLAPGFGNEQFF
TRBJ2-5 | TRBV6-6 | CASSWQETQYF
TRBJ1-5 | TRBV5-6 | CASSLAAAEGPQHF
TRBJ1-2 | TRBV19 | CAIAGGPAYGYTF
TRBJ2-7 | TRBV15 | CATSRDRRARDF
TRBJ1-1 | TRBV6-6 | CASSYGGLDTEAFF
TRBJ1-1 | TRBV7-9 | CASSLQGNTEAFF
TRBJ2-5 | TRBV2 | CATNMDDQETQYF
TRBJ2-7 | TRBV28 | CATGGQGQYF
TRBJ2-2 | TRBV5-4 | CASSPGQANTGELFF
TRBJ2-2 | TRBV29-1 | CSVEKTGNTGELFF
TRBJ2-7 | TRBV18 | CASSPGDRNYEQYF
TRBJ1-3 | TRBV6-1 | CASSDGQGGGTIYF